Here is one T cell receptor (beta chain) with its context. The antigen is unknown. This sample was taken from a study of T cells in Graves' hyperthyroidism and ophthalmopathy. Findings and caveats of the study: Ophthalmopathy cases were set apart from stable hyperthyroidism by a 13 V-J model. Most clonotypes that expanded in the thyroid above 0.001 also showed up in blood. Model-based prediction identified ophthalmopathy a median 6.5 months prior to its onset.

RNA transcripts provided the source from which TCR beta CDR3 regions were amplified. TCR CDR3 regions were first amplified by RT-PCR with HTBI primers. TCRdb re-called the multiplex PCR reads with MiXCR, one entry per CDR3 protein. The sample lists a few hundred thousand distinct CDR3 sequences, 35% to 55% occurring once. Germline CDR1 is SQVTM and CDR2 is ANQGSEA. Between the trimmed V and J ends, which lost 4 bases and 0 bases, there was a span of 10 bases. CDR3 length equals 13 residues. J is TRBJ2-7 and V is TRBV29-1; a weak D match, TRBD2 (5 bases). The source material was peripheral blood or thyroid tissue (not recorded which). The clonotype was recovered from an adult woman with Graves' disease, either hyperthyroidism or ophthalmopathy (not recorded which). The DNA of the CDR3 is TGCAGCGTTGTTTCGGGGAACTCCTACGAGCAGTACTTC. It is translated as CSVVSGNSYEQYF.